This TCR beta chain was recorded in a study of T cell responses to AZD1222 COVID-19 vaccine. Assay: immunoSEQ multiplex PCR; the TCRdb copy retains only in-frame clones and omits some. Of 90,000 to 120,000 clones in the sample, about 93% were seen once. Looked up from germline, CDR1 is MNHNS and CDR2 is SASEGT. V was trimmed by 1 base and J by 4 bases, leaving 20 bases between them. The CDR3 covers 17 residues. The chain has TRBV6-1 and TRBJ2-7; D possibly matches TRBD1 or TRBD2 (5 bases each). This receptor was obtained from an adult who received the AZD1222 COVID-19 vaccine. Sequencing was performed on peripheral blood, taken 28 days after the second AZD1222 dose. The CDR3 loop is CASSEEAWTRGGYEQYF. Here the CDR3 DNA reads TGTGCCAGCAGTGAAGAAGCGTGGACGAGGGGCGGGTACGAGCAGTACTTC.